This section outlines one T cell receptor (beta chain) sequence together with its context. Its specificity is unknown. When sampled, the donors appeared nominally healthy, though they likely had unrecorded immune exposures. These data originate in a study of cytomegalovirus exposure and HLA in healthy donors. Study-wide findings and caveats: Donors were assumed by presence/absence analyses to have roughly uniform sequencing depth. Evidence from a later analysis indicated that most CMV-associated TCR beta chains looked HLA-restricted. Productive rates of about 87% or about 30% were seen for most TCR beta V segments in an earlier analysis.

The V gene's germline CDR1 is MRHNA and CDR2 SNTAGT. This CDR3 is built from 15 residues. Trimming stripped 6 bases from V and 0 bases from J, with 12 bases between. Use of 60 Vbeta and 13 Jbeta primers characterized the PCR. Assay used: immunoSEQ multiplex PCR; TCRdb lists only in-frame clones, some missing. The sample lists more than 60,000 clones; 65% to 85% were seen once. This clonotype was sampled from a woman under 40 in good health and CMV-seronegative. This sequence joins TRBV6-4 and TRBJ2-1; no firm D call. Sequencing was done on a sample of PBMCs. The CDR3 loop reads CASSDTDNSYNEQFF. CDR3 coding DNA: TGTGCCAGCAGCGATACAGATAACTCCTACAATGAGCAGTTCTTC.